Included here is one T cell receptor (beta chain) sequence, with context. Its antigen is as yet unknown. These data originate in a study of shared clonotypes between healthy human individuals. Study-wide results and caveats: Non-shared clonotypes displayed generation probabilities falling below those of clonotypes present in all four donors. Only blood was sampled, and tissue TCR repertoires likely differ from blood ones.

Using immunoSEQ multiplex PCR, the repertoire was profiled, and TCRdb retains in-frame clones only, with some absent. The table lists some 2.3 million clones, 93% of them singletons. Trimming took 5 bases from V and 5 from J; bases not matched to a gene: 5. The CDR3 loop spans 15 amino acids. Per germline, CDR1 SSHAT and CDR2 FNYEAQ (reference sequence). CD4+ cell separation produced CD45RA+ naive and CD45RA-negative memory subsets. Material: naive CD4+ T cells from PBMCs. Subset denoted: CD45RA+ positively selected. This rearrangement joins TRBV7-7 to TRBJ2-1, with TRBD2 matching 11 bases. The TCR comes from a man between 18 and 35 years old in good health. Some clones in this sample may be carry-over from other donors' samples. Here the CDR3 DNA reads TGTGCCAGCAGCAATGGACTAGCGGGTAACAATGAGCAGTTCTTC. This encodes CASSNGLAGNNEQFF.